These 14 T cell receptor beta chains were all obtained from the same sample, sequenced in a study of blood T cell repertoires in COVID-19. TCRdb keeps only in-frame clones here, not all; method: immunoSEQ multiplex PCR. Among about 170,000 clones listed, around 86% were seen once. Specimen: peripheral blood. These receptors were taken from a woman at least 80 years old with COVID-19, enrolled during active disease.

The V and J genes are TRBV12-3 or TRBV12-4 and TRBJ1-4; D ambiguous. V lost 1 base, J lost 8 bases, and 8 bases lay in between. The length of the CDR3 is 13 residues. The CDR3 here is CASSLGTGEKLFF. The CDR3 DNA reads as TGTGCCAGCAGTTTAGGGACGGGGGAAAAACTGTTTTTT.

The count of this clone is one. The chain couples TRBV4-2 to TRBJ2-1; D is undetermined. Trimming pared 1 base from V and 1 base from J, leaving 8 bases between. This CDR3 spans 15 amino acids. Germline V CDR1 and CDR2: LGHNA, YNFKEQ. The CDR3 nucleotides read TGTGCCAGCAGCCAAGCAGCGTCTTCCTACAATGAGCAGTTCTTC. Translated: CASSQAASSYNEQFF.

In this sample, this clone turned up once. The V and J genes are TRBV27 and TRBJ2-1; TRBD2 might be the D (5 bases). This CDR3 has 14 amino acids. The germline V and J ends were trimmed by 2 bases and 9 bases, with 14 bases remaining between them. Germline loops: CDR1 MNHEY, CDR2 SMNVEV (reference sequence). As DNA, the CDR3 is TGTGCCAGCAGTTTAGGACTGCCCTTCGGTGAGCAGTTCTTC. As protein: CASSLGLPFGEQFF.

The chain has TRBV6-5 and TRBJ1-2, with D unresolved. V lost 0 bases, J lost 7 bases, and 15 bases lay in between. Germline assignment: CDR1 MNHEY and CDR2 SVGAGI. The CDR3 runs 15 residues. The CDR3 nucleotides are TGTGCCAGCAGTTACTCTCACGATACGGTCTTTGGCTACACCTTC. This sequence encodes CASSYSHDTVFGYTF.

The CDR3 here is CASSYPAADEQFF. The CDR3 DNA is TGTGCCAGTAGTTATCCCGCCGCGGATGAGCAGTTCTTC. J is TRBJ2-1 and V is TRBV19; D remains unclear. CDR3 length equals 13 residues. Trimming cost V 5 bases and J 8 bases, with 13 bases left between them. From germline, CDR1 is LNHDA and CDR2 SQIVND (reference sequence).

This clone was observed a single time. The chain employs TRBV5-1 and TRBJ1-3, with unresolved D. The CDR3 contains 15 residues. The V gene lost 7 bases and the J gene lost 2 bases, with 16 bases spanning the gap. The germline CDR1 and CDR2 sequences are SGHRS and YFSETQ. The chain's CDR3 is CASSLEGLPGNTIYF. Written as DNA, the CDR3 is TGCGCCAGCTCACTAGAGGGCCTACCTGGAAACACCATATATTTT.

Only one count was recorded for this clone. The chain is built from TRBV7-8 and TRBJ1-5; weak D call: TRBD1 (5 bases). CDR1 SGHVS and CDR2 FQNEAQ come from the germline V gene. V lost 1 base and J 0 bases, leaving 16 bases between the germline ends. This CDR3 contains 18 residues. The DNA for the CDR3 is TGTGCCAGCAGCTTAGTCCGCGGGGCTTCTTATAGCAATCAGCCCCAGCATTTT. Residues: CASSLVRGASYSNQPQHF. Based on the CDR3 plus reference TRBV7-8 and TRBJ1-5, the full variable domain is GAGVSQSPRYKVAKRGQDVALRCDPISGHVSLFWYQQALGQGPEFLTYFQNEAQLDKSGLPSDRFFAERPEGSVSTLKIQRTQQEDSAVYLCASSLVRGASYSNQPQHFGDGTRLSIL.

The chain has TRBV28 and TRBJ1-2; 9 bases are shared with TRBD1. Losses at the gene ends were 6 bases for V and 8 bases for J; bases not matched to a gene: 10. In germline, CDR1 is MDHEN, CDR2 SYDVKM. The CDR3 runs 14 residues. The CDR3 loop reads CASSLSGTGPGYTF. The CDR3 DNA reads as TGTGCCAGCAGCCTAAGTGGGACAGGGCCCGGCTACACCTTC.

The V and J genes are TRBV5-1 and TRBJ1-1, with D perhaps matching TRBD1 (5 bases). Germline CDR1 reads SGHRS; CDR2 reads YFSETQ. V shed 4 bases and J shed 2 bases, with 15 bases lying between them. CDR3 length: 15 amino acids. The CDR3 DNA is TGCGCCAGCAGCACGTCCAGTTGGGGCAACACTGAAGCTTTCTTT. This encodes CASSTSSWGNTEAFF. Full variable domain (rest looked up from reference TRBV5-1 and TRBJ1-1): KAGVTQTPRYLIKTRGQQVTLSCSPISGHRSVSWYQQTPGQGLQFLFEYFSETQRNKGNFPGRFSGRQFSNSRSEMNVSTLELGDSALYLCASSTSSWGNTEAFFGQGTRLTVV.

The V and J genes are TRBV7-2 and TRBJ1-6, with unresolved D. V dropped 3 bases and J dropped 11 bases, with 8 bases sitting between them. Germline assignment: CDR1 SGHTA and CDR2 FQGNSA. This CDR3 spans 12 amino acids. This chain's CDR3 is CASSLQAPPLHF. The CDR3 DNA reads TGTGCCAGCAGCTTGCAGGCGCCACCCCTCCACTTT.

The gene calls are TRBV7-3 and TRBJ2-1, with TRBD2 matching over 10 bases. V shed 5 bases and J 6 bases; nucleotides not matched to a gene: 7. Germline V gene sequence: CDR1 SGHTA, CDR2 FQGTGA. The CDR3 loop spans 15 amino acids. The CDR3 coding sequence is TGTGCCAGCAGCCTGAGACTAGCGGGCCGCAATGAGCAGTTCTTC. It is translated as CASSLRLAGRNEQFF.

The V and J genes are TRBV5-1 and TRBJ2-1, with D maybe TRBD2 (5 bases). The length of the CDR3 is 14 residues. V was cut by 0 bases and J by 5 bases, with 9 bases left in between. Germline V gives CDR1 SGHRS, CDR2 YFSETQ. Here the CDR3 DNA reads TGCGCCAGCAGCTTGGGAGGACTCGACAATGAGCAGTTCTTC. This translates into CASSLGGLDNEQFF. Based on the CDR3 plus reference TRBV5-1 and TRBJ2-1, the full variable domain is KAGVTQTPRYLIKTRGQQVTLSCSPISGHRSVSWYQQTPGQGLQFLFEYFSETQRNKGNFPGRFSGRQFSNSRSEMNVSTLELGDSALYLCASSLGGLDNEQFFGPGTRLTVL.

The CDR3 loop reads CASVDKAGARETQYF. As DNA, the CDR3 is TGTGCCAGTGTCGACAAAGCGGGAGCTCGGGAGACCCAGTACTTC. V is TRBV19 and J is TRBJ2-5; TRBD2 matches at 8 bases. The CDR3 is 15 amino acids. The V and J ends lost 8 bases and 5 bases, in that order; junction bases with no gene match: 13. Per the germline V gene, CDR1 is LNHDA and CDR2 is SQIVND (reference sequence).

The genes are TRBV6-5 and TRBJ1-2, with D unclear. Per the germline V gene, CDR1 is MNHEY and CDR2 is SVGAGI. V was pared by 6 bases and J by 8 bases, with 16 bases between. The CDR3 covers 13 residues. CDR3 loop: CASRYGEADGYTF. The DNA for the CDR3 is TGTGCCAGCAGGTACGGGGAGGCGGACGGCTACACCTTC.